Listed below are T cell receptor beta chains from one sample, sequenced in a study of blood T cell repertoires in COVID-19. The method was immunoSEQ multiplex PCR; TCRdb's version includes in-frame clones alone and lacks a portion of them. The sample lists 200,000 or so clones; about four fifths were seen once. The sequenced sample consisted of peripheral blood. The receptors were sampled from a woman aged 30 to 39 who had recovered from COVID-19. The conserved cysteine and the conserved F or W are not part of the CDR3 here.

V gene: TRBV28
CDR3 protein: ASSTGTGRPNEQF

V gene: TRBV28
CDR3 protein: ASTGGLAGLTGRETQY

V gene: TRBV28
CDR3 protein: ASSLTDRARQPQH

V gene: TRBV18
CDR3 protein: ASSPQAGYNEQF

V gene: TRBV6-5
CDR3 protein: ASRHDRDTTYEQY

V gene: TRBV5-4
CDR3 protein: ASSLDRPSSGNTIY

V gene: TRBV19
CDR3 protein: ASSIVAGGTGEQF

V gene: TRBV30
CDR3 protein: AWDRAIPGNTIY

V gene: TRBV2
CDR3 protein: ASTPHRDGELF

V gene: TRBV7-3
CDR3 protein: ASSSVGGSVDTQY

V gene: TRBV4-1
CDR3 protein: ASSQVSSGSTDTQY